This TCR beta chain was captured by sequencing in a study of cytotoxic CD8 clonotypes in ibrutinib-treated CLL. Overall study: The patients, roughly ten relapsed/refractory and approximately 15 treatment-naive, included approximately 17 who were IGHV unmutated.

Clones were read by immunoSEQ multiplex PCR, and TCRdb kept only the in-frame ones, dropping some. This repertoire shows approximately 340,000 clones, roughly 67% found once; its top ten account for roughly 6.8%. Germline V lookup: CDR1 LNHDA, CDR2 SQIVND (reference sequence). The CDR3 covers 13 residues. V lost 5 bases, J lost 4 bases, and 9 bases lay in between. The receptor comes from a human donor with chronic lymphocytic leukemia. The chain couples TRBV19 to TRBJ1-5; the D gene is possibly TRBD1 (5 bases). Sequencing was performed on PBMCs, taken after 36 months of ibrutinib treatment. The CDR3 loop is CASSSGRNQPQHF. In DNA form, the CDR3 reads TGTGCCAGTAGTTCAGGGAGGAATCAGCCCCAGCATTTT.